These 13 T cell receptor beta chains were all obtained from the same sample, sequenced in a study of graft-versus-host responses after intestinal transplantation. These receptors are not linked to any known antigen. Sequencing was performed with immunoSEQ multiplex PCR; in TCRdb, only in-frame clones are kept and a portion is missing. The table shows roughly 90,000 clones, with 75% to 95% occurring only once. Sequences were derived from unstimulated CD8+ T cells sorted from spleen or lymph node cells, sampled before intestinal transplant. These receptor sequences come from a human donor who received an intestinal transplant.

This sequence joins TRBV29-1 and TRBJ2-7; maybe TRBD2 (5 bases). V dropped 6 bases and J dropped 5 bases, with 14 bases sitting between them. In germline, CDR1 is SQVTM, CDR2 ANQGSEA. This CDR3 comprises 12 residues. The CDR3 coding sequence is TGCAGCGTCGCGAACGACGGGGACGAGCAGTACTTC. Translation: CSVANDGDEQYF.

The chain joins TRBV10-2 to TRBJ2-7; possibly TRBD2 for D (6 bases). CDR1 is WSHSY and CDR2 is SAAADI in the germline V gene. V was trimmed by 2 bases and J by 4 bases, leaving 6 bases between them. The CDR3 totals 12 residues. The CDR3, as DNA: TGCGCCAGCAGTGAGGGACTATACGAGCAGTACTTC. It specifies CASSEGLYEQYF.

The CDR3 reads CASSTQGFNEQFF. CDR3 coding DNA: TGTGCCAGCAGTACTCAGGGGTTCAATGAGCAGTTCTTC. The rearrangement links TRBV27 to TRBJ2-1; D perhaps matches TRBD1 (6 bases). Trimming shortened V by 5 bases and J by 6 bases, and 11 bases separated the two germline ends. The CDR3 spans 13 residues. Germline V gene data show CDR1 as MNHEY and CDR2 as SMNVEV (reference sequence).

This chain uses TRBV27 with TRBJ2-7; D not resolved. The CDR3 is 13 amino acids. V was trimmed by 5 bases and J by 3 bases, leaving 11 bases between them. The germline gives CDR1 MNHEY, CDR2 SMNVEV (reference sequence). The CDR3 DNA reads TGTGCCAGCAGTCCCGGATCCATCTACGAGCAGTACTTC. Amino acids: CASSPGSIYEQYF.

The chain is built from TRBV7-2 and TRBJ2-3, with TRBD2 identical over 8 bases. V was clipped by 2 bases and J by 2 bases; unmatched bases: 6. The CDR3 spans 16 residues. The germline V gene has CDR1 SGHTA and CDR2 FQGNSA. In DNA, the CDR3 is TGTGCCAGCAGCTTATTTAGCGGGGACGACACAGATACGCAGTATTTT. Encoded protein: CASSLFSGDDTDTQYF.

The chain joins TRBV29-1 to TRBJ1-2; D gene uncertain. Between the trimmed V and J ends, which lost 2 bases and 4 bases, there was a span of 5 bases. The germline gives CDR1 SQVTM, CDR2 ANQGSEA. This CDR3 has 11 amino acids. Written as DNA, the CDR3 is TGCAGCGTTGAACAGAGCTATGGCTACACCTTC. Translation: CSVEQSYGYTF.

This clone was observed a handful of times. The chain combines TRBV28 with TRBJ2-2; TRBD1 agrees at 10 bases. V shed 8 bases and J 1 base; nucleotides not matched to a gene: 4. This CDR3 is built from 15 residues. Germline assignment: CDR1 MDHEN and CDR2 SYDVKM. Here the CDR3 reads CASVRDRGNTGELFF. The CDR3, as DNA: TGTGCCAGCGTCCGGGACAGGGGGAACACCGGGGAGCTGTTTTTT.

V and J are TRBV6-6 and TRBJ2-3; TRBD2 matches 7 bases. CDR1 and CDR2 (germline): MNHNY, SVGAGI (reference sequence). The V gene end was trimmed by 8 bases and the J gene end by 1 base; junction bases not matched to a gene: 6. The CDR3 extends over 14 amino acids. CDR3 DNA: TGTGCCAGCTCACGTGGGAGGGGCACAGATACGCAGTATTTT. Amino acids: CASSRGRGTDTQYF.

The chain combines TRBV19 with TRBJ2-4; 10 bases line up with TRBD1. The CDR3 has 16 amino acids. V trimming: 9 bases; J trimming: 5 bases; junction bases outside the gene matches: 13. CDR1 is LNHDA and CDR2 is SQIVND in the germline V gene (reference sequence). The CDR3 loop reads CARGQGRVGVENIQYF. CDR3 DNA sequence: TGTGCCAGGGGACAGGGGAGGGTGGGGGTTGAAAACATTCAGTACTTC.

The chain carries TRBV19 and TRBJ1-5, with 7 bases matching TRBD1. The length of the CDR3 is 15 residues. V trimming: 7 bases; J trimming: 5 bases; junction bases outside the gene matches: 11. Germline loops: CDR1 LNHDA, CDR2 SQIVND (reference sequence). Here the CDR3 reads CASTPQRQGHQPQHF. The CDR3 region has the DNA TGTGCCAGTACCCCCCAGAGACAGGGCCATCAGCCCCAGCATTTT.

A single count supports this clone. The chain has TRBV6-6 and TRBJ2-5; TRBD1 is a possible D gene (6 bases). This CDR3 has 14 residues. V lost 4 bases and J 0 bases, leaving 9 bases between the germline ends. CDR1 and CDR2 (germline): MNHNY, SVGAGI (reference sequence). This chain's CDR3 is CASSFQGYQETQYF. CDR3 DNA: TGTGCCAGCAGTTTTCAGGGGTACCAAGAGACCCAGTACTTC.

The V gene is TRBV5-5, the J gene TRBJ2-3, with 10 bases lining up with TRBD2. The V segment lost 10 bases and the J segment 5 bases; nucleotides outside the gene matches: 19. The length of the CDR3 is 17 residues. Germline V gene data show CDR1 as SGHKS and CDR2 as YYEKEE (reference sequence). The CDR3 nucleotides are TGTGCCGTCTCGAGGTGGGGAGCGGGAGGGCCGGGAGATACGCAGTATTTT. It yields the protein CAVSRWGAGGPGDTQYF.

The chain joins TRBV5-1 to TRBJ2-5, with 8 positions matching TRBD1. V shed 0 bases, J shed 5 bases, and the junction held 12 bases outside the gene matches. CDR3 length equals 17 residues. CDR1 is SGHRS, CDR2 YFSETQ, per germline. CDR3 bases: TGCGCCAGCAGCTTGGGGTCGGCCAGGGGGCTAGGGGAGACCCAGTACTTC. Protein sequence: CASSLGSARGLGETQYF.